This is a list of T cell receptor beta chains from one sample in a study of blood T cells in healthy people across ages. In TCRdb, the 5' RACE reads were re-called with MiXCR into one record per CDR3 protein. The profile shows approximately 940,000 distinct CDR3 sequences, approximately 49% of them singletons. Sequenced material: blood. The receptors stem from a man aged 30 to 39 in good health. Each CDR3 is given with its conserved first and last residue. D genes are given only for firm matches. Clone size is shown for a subset of rows, as once, few, many or a class of expanded clone.

J gene: TRBJ2-5
clone size: few
V gene: TRBV20-1
D gene: TRBD2
CDR3 protein: CSARVGTSGREMQYF
CDR3 DNA: TGCAGTGCTAGAGTCGGGACTAGCGGGAGGGAGATGCAGTACTTC

J gene: TRBJ2-5
clone size: .
V gene: TRBV20-1
D gene: TRBD2
CDR3 protein: CSLVPGTSGEETQYF
CDR3 DNA: TGCAGCTTGGTACCCGGGACTAGCGGAGAAGAGACCCAGTACTTC

J gene: TRBJ1-2
clone size: .
V gene: TRBV28
D gene: .
CDR3 protein: CASRSDTSNYGYTF
CDR3 DNA: TGTGCCAGCAGGTCCGACACCTCTAACTATGGCTACACCTTC

J gene: TRBJ1-2
clone size: .
V gene: TRBV3-1
D gene: TRBD1
CDR3 protein: CASSQEGQGAWANYGYTF
CDR3 DNA: TGTGCCAGCAGCCAAGAGGGACAGGGGGCCTGGGCTAACTATGGCTACACCTTC

J gene: TRBJ2-5
clone size: .
V gene: TRBV6-2/TRBV6-3
D gene: .
CDR3 protein: CASSLKETRYF
CDR3 DNA: TGTGCCAGCAGCCTTAAGGAGACCCGGTACTTC

J gene: TRBJ2-7
clone size: .
V gene: TRBV5-5
D gene: TRBD1
CDR3 protein: CASSVPDRDEQYF
CDR3 DNA: TGTGCCAGCAGCGTACCAGACAGGGATGAGCAGTACTTC

J gene: TRBJ1-2
clone size: once
V gene: TRBV6-1
D gene: .
CDR3 protein: CASRLTVPYGYTF
CDR3 DNA: TGTGCCAGCAGATTGACAGTACCCTATGGCTACACCTTC

J gene: TRBJ1-2
clone size: many
V gene: TRBV20-1
D gene: .
CDR3 protein: CSSRQNYGYTF
CDR3 DNA: TGCAGTAGTAGACAGAACTATGGCTACACCTTC

J gene: TRBJ2-1
clone size: .
V gene: TRBV12-3/TRBV12-4
D gene: .
CDR3 protein: CASSWGRSEQFF
CDR3 DNA: TGTGCCAGCTCCTGGGGGCGTAGCGAGCAGTTCTTC

J gene: TRBJ2-3
clone size: .
V gene: TRBV7-2
D gene: TRBD2
CDR3 protein: CASSPRRTSSSYF
CDR3 DNA: TGTGCCAGCAGCCCCCGTAGGACTAGCTCATCGTATTTT

J gene: TRBJ2-6
clone size: few
V gene: TRBV20-1
D gene: .
CDR3 protein: CSAPSESGANVLTF
CDR3 DNA: TGCAGTGCTCCGTCCGAATCTGGGGCCAACGTCCTGACTTTC

J gene: TRBJ2-7
clone size: .
V gene: TRBV9
D gene: TRBD2
CDR3 protein: CASSEGLSSAYEQYF
CDR3 DNA: TGTGCCAGCAGCGAGGGACTAAGCTCGGCCTACGAGCAGTACTTC

J gene: TRBJ2-3
clone size: few
V gene: TRBV7-9
D gene: .
CDR3 protein: CASDPGPLTDTQYF
CDR3 DNA: TGTGCCAGTGATCCGGGACCCCTAACAGATACGCAGTATTTT

J gene: TRBJ2-7
clone size: .
V gene: TRBV6-1
D gene: .
CDR3 protein: CASSRDGLYEQYF
CDR3 DNA: TGTGCCAGCAGCCGGGACGGGCTCTACGAGCAGTACTTC

J gene: TRBJ2-1
clone size: few
V gene: TRBV21-1
D gene: .
CDR3 protein: CASSPTPGTGDNEQFF
CDR3 DNA: TGTGCCAGCAGCCCAACCCCCGGGACAGGGGACAATGAGCAGTTCTTC

J gene: TRBJ2-7
clone size: .
V gene: TRBV12-3/TRBV12-4
D gene: TRBD1
CDR3 protein: CASGGQVKYEQYF
CDR3 DNA: TGTGCCAGCGGGGGACAGGTAAAATACGAGCAGTACTTC

J gene: TRBJ2-2
clone size: .
V gene: TRBV7-2
D gene: .
CDR3 protein: CASSPRGDFTGELFF
CDR3 DNA: TGTGCCAGCAGCCCGAGGGGAGATTTCACCGGGGAGCTGTTTTTT